The rows below give T cell receptor beta chains drawn from one sample of a study of T-cell reconstitution after alpha-beta-depleted transplantation in children. MiXCR was run by TCRdb on the PCR reads, yielding one entry per CDR3 protein. The profile shows nearly 550,000 distinct CDR3 sequences, about a sixth of them singletons. This specimen consisted of PBMCs from the stem cell graft donor, obtained from the stem cell graft. The receptors here all came from a human donor who donated a stem cell graft to a child with acute lymphoblastic leukemia. Each CDR3 is given with its conserved first and last residue. The order of the fields is D gene, V gene, clone size, J gene, CDR3 length, CDR3 protein, CDR3 DNA. D genes are given only for firm matches. Clone size is stated in some rows and not others, as once, few, many or a class when expanded.

>TRBD2|TRBV7-2|few|TRBJ2-1|17
CASSWTSGRSANNEQFF
TGTGCCAGCAGCTGGACTAGCGGGAGATCGGCGAACAATGAGCAGTTCTTC
>TRBD1|TRBV20-1|.|TRBJ1-1|13
CSAHKPGQGQAFF
TGCAGTGCTCATAAACCCGGACAGGGCCAAGCTTTCTTT
>.|TRBV18|few|TRBJ1-1|14
CASSPRQENTEAFF
TGTGCCAGCTCACCAAGACAGGAGAACACTGAAGCTTTCTTT
>.|TRBV7-8|.|TRBJ1-2|16
CASSLKLREVNYGYTF
TGTGCCAGCAGCTTGAAACTCCGGGAGGTTAACTATGGCTACACCTTC
>.|TRBV19|few|TRBJ1-1|15
CASRMAEVLLTEAFF
TGTGCCAGTAGAATGGCGGAGGTACTCCTCACTGAAGCTTTCTTT
>.|TRBV5-1|.|TRBJ2-7|16
CASSSLPGPEPYEQYF
TGCGCCAGCAGCTCACTACCGGGACCCGAACCCTACGAGCAGTACTTC
>.|TRBV27|.|TRBJ2-1|15
CASSFELATYNEQFF
TGTGCCAGCAGTTTTGAGCTAGCGACCTACAATGAGCAGTTCTTC
>.|TRBV7-6|.|TRBJ1-5|14
CASSLGGFNQPQHF
TGTGCCAGCAGCTTAGGCGGCTTCAATCAGCCCCAGCATTTT
>.|TRBV12-3/TRBV12-4|few|TRBJ1-2|13
CASSLSGFYGYTF
TGTGCCAGCAGTTTATCAGGGTTCTATGGCTACACCTTC
>.|TRBV7-9|.|TRBJ1-6|13
CASSLNLNSPLHF
TGTGCCAGCAGCTTAAACCTTAATTCACCCCTCCACTTT
>.|TRBV10-1|few|TRBJ2-1|15
CASSDTGGAYNEQFF
TGCGCCAGCAGTGATACGGGGGGCGCCTACAATGAGCAGTTCTTC
>.|TRBV11-1|.|TRBJ2-7|13
CASSIPSSNEQYF
TGTGCCAGCAGCATCCCTAGCAGCAACGAGCAGTACTTC
>.|TRBV5-1|.|TRBJ2-1|12
CASSLANSEQFF
TGCGCCAGCAGCTTAGCTAACAGTGAGCAGTTCTTC
>.|TRBV5-1|.|TRBJ1-6|15
CASSVGIQGRSPLHF
TGCGCCAGCAGCGTCGGAATCCAGGGACGTTCACCCCTCCACTTT
>.|TRBV18|few|TRBJ1-2|16
CASSPLSQGANYGYTF
TGTGCCAGCTCACCACTATCCCAGGGAGCTAACTATGGCTACACCTTC
>.|TRBV29-1|few|TRBJ1-2|13
CSASQGVGYGYTF
TGCAGCGCCTCACAGGGTGTGGGCTATGGCTACACCTTC
>.|TRBV7-6|.|TRBJ2-7|14
CASSGGTASYEQYF
TGTGCCAGCAGCGGCGGGACCGCCTCCTACGAGCAGTACTTC
>.|TRBV20-1|.|TRBJ1-5|15
CSASPWSDSNQPQHF
TGCAGTGCTAGTCCTTGGTCAGATAGCAATCAGCCCCAGCATTTT
>.|TRBV27|.|TRBJ2-7|14
CASSFPGTINEQYF
TGTGCCAGCAGTTTCCCCGGGACGATTAACGAGCAGTACTTC
>TRBD2|TRBV9|few|TRBJ2-5|15
CASSGTSGVQETQYF
TGTGCCAGCAGTGGGACTAGCGGGGTCCAAGAGACCCAGTACTTC
>.|TRBV30|few|TRBJ1-2|12
CAWTRDNIGYTF
TGTGCCTGGACCCGGGACAACATTGGCTACACCTTC
>TRBD1|TRBV11-1|.|TRBJ2-6|19
CASSLYQGQGLSGANGLTF
TGTGCCAGCAGCTTATATCAGGGACAGGGTCTTTCTGGGGCCAACGGCCTGACTTTC
>.|TRBV15|.|TRBJ1-1|18
CATSREGFELGMNTEAFF
TGTGCCACCAGCAGAGAAGGGTTCGAGCTGGGGATGAACACTGAAGCTTTCTTT
>.|TRBV2|few|TRBJ1-2|10
CASNNYGYTF
TGTGCCAGCAACAACTATGGCTACACCTTC
>TRBD2|TRBV5-1|few|TRBJ2-3|16
CASSIPTSGRRDTQYF
TGCGCCAGCAGCATACCGACTAGCGGGAGAAGAGATACGCAGTATTTT
>TRBD1|TRBV4-1|few|TRBJ2-7|16
CASSLGPGQGMYEQYF
TGCGCCAGCAGCCTGGGCCCGGGACAGGGGATGTACGAGCAGTACTTC
>.|TRBV2|.|TRBJ2-3|16
CASSSPRGRGTNTQYF
TGTGCCAGCAGCTCCCCGCGGGGCCGCGGCACAAATACGCAGTATTTT
>.|TRBV9|.|TRBJ1-2|14
CASSVVGTDYGYTF
TGTGCCAGCAGCGTTGTCGGGACGGACTATGGCTACACCTTC
>.|TRBV6-2/TRBV6-3|.|TRBJ2-7|13
CASSYGAAYEQYF
TGTGCCAGCAGTTACGGGGCGGCCTACGAGCAGTACTTC
>.|TRBV7-8|few|TRBJ2-7|19
CASTIFRFGRVPFSYEQYF
TGTGCCAGCACAATATTTCGGTTTGGCAGGGTACCCTTTTCCTACGAGCAGTACTTC
>TRBD2|TRBV5-1|few|TRBJ2-1|16
CASSLDAGGSYNEQFF
TGCGCCAGCAGCTTGGACGCGGGAGGGTCCTACAATGAGCAGTTCTTC
>TRBD2|TRBV12-3/TRBV12-4|many|TRBJ2-7|13
CASSWGLAYEQYF
TGTGCCAGCAGTTGGGGACTAGCCTACGAGCAGTACTTC
>.|TRBV6-1|.|TRBJ2-1|15
CASSKITGGYNEQFF
TGTGCCAGCAGTAAAATTACCGGGGGCTACAATGAGCAGTTCTTC
>.|TRBV7-9|few|TRBJ1-5|14
CASSLANNYQPQHF
TGTGCCAGCAGCTTAGCGAATAACTATCAGCCCCAGCATTTT
>.|TRBV6-5|many|TRBJ1-1|15
CASSYSRGGNTEAFF
TGTGCCAGCAGTTACTCGAGGGGAGGGAACACTGAAGCTTTCTTT
>.|TRBV29-1|.|TRBJ2-7|10
CSVGGLIRYF
TGCAGCGTTGGTGGGTTAATACGGTACTTC
>.|TRBV19|few|TRBJ1-2|13
CASSITEYYGYTF
TGTGCCAGTAGTATAACGGAATACTATGGCTACACCTTC
>.|TRBV4-1|few|TRBJ1-1|18
CASSHPFFSGIMNTEAFF
TGCGCCAGCAGCCACCCCTTTTTCTCGGGGATTATGAACACTGAAGCTTTCTTT
>.|TRBV7-6|.|TRBJ2-1|17
CASSPPGSGGVYNEQFF
TGTGCCAGCAGCCCACCCGGGTCGGGCGGGGTCTACAATGAGCAGTTCTTC
>.|TRBV20-1|.|TRBJ2-1|14
CSARADNQNNEQFF
TGCAGTGCTAGGGCGGATAACCAAAACAATGAGCAGTTCTTC
>.|TRBV4-1|.|TRBJ2-5|11
CASSQQRTQYF
TGCGCCAGCAGCCAACAGAGGACCCAGTACTTC
>.|TRBV6-2/TRBV6-3|.|TRBJ1-5|18
CASSYSKSTRGGNQPQHF
TGTGCCAGCAGTTACTCGAAATCGACAAGGGGTGGCAATCAGCCCCAGCATTTT
>.|TRBV3-1|.|TRBJ1-1|14
CASSQDFGKTEAFF
TGTGCCAGCAGCCAAGATTTTGGAAAAACTGAAGCTTTCTTT
>.|TRBV6-5|few|TRBJ2-6|18
CASSYSMSAISGANVLTF
TGTGCCAGCAGTTACTCGATGTCAGCCATCTCTGGGGCCAACGTCCTGACTTTC
>.|TRBV20-1|.|TRBJ1-1|10
CSARRLGAFF
TGCAGTGCTAGGAGACTTGGGGCTTTCTTT
>TRBD2|TRBV4-1|.|TRBJ2-7|15
CASSQVGTTKYEQYF
TGCGCCAGCAGCCAAGTAGGGACTACTAAATACGAGCAGTACTTC
>TRBD1|TRBV27|many|TRBJ1-2|14
CASSLSGTGNGYTF
TGTGCCAGCAGTTTATCGGGGACAGGGAATGGCTACACCTTC
>TRBD2|TRBV27|few|TRBJ2-4|14
CASSFALAANIQYF
TGTGCCAGCAGCTTTGCGCTAGCGGCAAACATTCAGTACTTC